This T cell receptor beta chain was recorded in a study of blood T cell repertoires in COVID-19. Study as a whole: Acute-phase and convalescent COVID-19 samples originated in the United States, Italy and Spain.

In the authors' workflow: The assay estimated nucleated cells by amplifying reference gene primers. The assay was immunoSEQ multiplex PCR, and TCRdb's table has in-frame clones only and misses some. The DNA was the basis for D and trimming; V, J and clone size are from that table. Found here are 60,000 to 100,000 clones, around 90% of them singletons; the top ten hold 4.6%. The CDR3 consists of 15 residues. Trimming took off 5 bases at V and 9 bases at J, with 20 bases between the two ends. The germline gives CDR1 SGHTA, CDR2 FQGNSA. The chain has TRBV7-2 and TRBJ2-1; a possible D gene is TRBD2 (5 bases). The sequencing input was peripheral blood. The source of this sequence is a man aged 45-65 years with active COVID-19. The CDR3 DNA reads TGTGCCAGCAGCCACTCGCGGACTGTTGCGGGTGAGCAGTTCTTC. Amino acids: CASSHSRTVAGEQFF.